This TCR beta chain was documented in a study of T cell responses to AZD1222 COVID-19 vaccine. V trimming: 2 bases; J trimming: 6 bases; junction bases outside the gene matches: 7. The CDR3 has 14 amino acids. Germline V gene data show CDR1 as MNHEY and CDR2 as SVGAGI. Clones were sequenced by immunoSEQ multiplex PCR, and TCRdb holds only the in-frame ones, with some missing. The profile shows around 110,000 clones, nearly 90% of them singletons. General observations from the study: Increases in Spike-specific TCR breadth and depth were seen after two AZD1222 doses. Among those given AZD1222, only five or six were seropositive at baseline. Repertoires were sampled only after the peak T cell response. Females made up more of the donors, who were largely white British, and clonal diversity may have come out too low.

Of note for this clone: Its antigen is unidentified.

This receptor was obtained from an adult who received the AZD1222 COVID-19 vaccine. This chain connects TRBV6-5 to TRBJ2-7; 7 bases are shared with TRBD1. The source material was peripheral blood, sampled 28 days after the second AZD1222 dose. This CDR3 is CASSYGRGITEQYF. CDR3 sequence (DNA): TGTGCCAGCAGTTACGGCAGGGGGATTACCGAGCAGTACTTC.